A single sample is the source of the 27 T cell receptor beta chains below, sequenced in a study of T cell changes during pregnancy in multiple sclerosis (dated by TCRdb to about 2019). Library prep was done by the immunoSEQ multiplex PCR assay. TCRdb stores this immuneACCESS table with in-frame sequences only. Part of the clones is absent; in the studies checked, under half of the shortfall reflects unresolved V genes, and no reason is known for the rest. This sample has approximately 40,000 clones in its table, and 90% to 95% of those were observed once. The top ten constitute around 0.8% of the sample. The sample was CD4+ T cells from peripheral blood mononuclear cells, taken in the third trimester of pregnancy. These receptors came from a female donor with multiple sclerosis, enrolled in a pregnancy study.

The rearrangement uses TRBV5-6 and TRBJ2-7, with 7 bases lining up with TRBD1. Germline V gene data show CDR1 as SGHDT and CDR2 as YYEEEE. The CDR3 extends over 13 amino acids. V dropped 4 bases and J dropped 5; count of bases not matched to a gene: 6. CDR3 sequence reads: CASSKQGVNEQYF. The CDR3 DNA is TGTGCCAGCAGCAAGCAGGGGGTAAACGAGCAGTACTTC. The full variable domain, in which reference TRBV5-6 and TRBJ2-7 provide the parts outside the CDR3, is DAGVTQSPTHLIKTRGQQVTLRCSPKSGHDTVSWYQQALGQGPQFIFQYYEEEERQRGNFPDRFSGHQFPNYSSELNVNALLLGDSALYLCASSKQGVNEQYFGPGTRLTVT.

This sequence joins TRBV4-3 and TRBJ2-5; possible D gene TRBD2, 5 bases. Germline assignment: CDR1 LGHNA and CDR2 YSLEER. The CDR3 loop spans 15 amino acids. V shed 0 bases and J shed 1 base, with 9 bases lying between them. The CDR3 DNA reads TGCGCCAGCAGCCAAGATGGGAGCCCCCAAGAGACCCAGTACTTC. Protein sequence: CASSQDGSPQETQYF.

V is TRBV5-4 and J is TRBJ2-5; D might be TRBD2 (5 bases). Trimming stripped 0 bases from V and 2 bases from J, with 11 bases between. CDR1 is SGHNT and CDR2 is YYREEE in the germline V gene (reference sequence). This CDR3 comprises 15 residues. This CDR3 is CASSLGGIGQETQYF. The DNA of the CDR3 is TGTGCCAGCAGCTTGGGAGGGATAGGGCAAGAGACCCAGTACTTC.

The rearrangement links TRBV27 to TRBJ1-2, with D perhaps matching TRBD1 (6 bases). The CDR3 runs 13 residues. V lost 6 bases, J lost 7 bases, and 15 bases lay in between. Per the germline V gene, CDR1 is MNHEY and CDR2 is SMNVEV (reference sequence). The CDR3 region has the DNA TGTGCCAGCAGCTTCAAGTTAGGGGGTGGCTACACCTTC. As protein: CASSFKLGGGYTF.

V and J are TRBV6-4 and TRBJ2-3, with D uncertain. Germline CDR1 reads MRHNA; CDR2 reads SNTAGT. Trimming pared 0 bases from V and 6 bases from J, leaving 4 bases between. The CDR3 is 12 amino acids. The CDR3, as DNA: TGTGCCAGCAGTGACTCCAGGGATACGCAGTATTTT. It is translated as CASSDSRDTQYF.

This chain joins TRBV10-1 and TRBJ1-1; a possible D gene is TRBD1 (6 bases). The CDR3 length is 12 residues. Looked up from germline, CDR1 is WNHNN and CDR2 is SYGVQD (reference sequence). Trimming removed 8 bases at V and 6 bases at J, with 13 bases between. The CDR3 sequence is CASGQSRAEAFF. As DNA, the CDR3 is TGCGCCAGCGGACAGTCGAGGGCTGAAGCTTTCTTT.

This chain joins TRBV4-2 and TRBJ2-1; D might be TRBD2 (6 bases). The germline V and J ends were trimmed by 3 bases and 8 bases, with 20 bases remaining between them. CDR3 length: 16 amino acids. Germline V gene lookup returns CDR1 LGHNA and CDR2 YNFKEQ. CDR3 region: CASSHRRDSYDDEQFF. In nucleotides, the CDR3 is TGTGCCAGCAGCCATCGGCGGGACTCCTACGACGATGAGCAGTTCTTC.

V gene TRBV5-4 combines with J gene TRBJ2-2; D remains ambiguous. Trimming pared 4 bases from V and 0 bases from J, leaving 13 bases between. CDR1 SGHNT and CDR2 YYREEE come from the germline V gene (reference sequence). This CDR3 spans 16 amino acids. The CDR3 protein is CASSEEWQTNTGELFF. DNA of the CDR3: TGTGCCAGCAGCGAAGAATGGCAGACGAACACCGGGGAGCTGTTTTTT.

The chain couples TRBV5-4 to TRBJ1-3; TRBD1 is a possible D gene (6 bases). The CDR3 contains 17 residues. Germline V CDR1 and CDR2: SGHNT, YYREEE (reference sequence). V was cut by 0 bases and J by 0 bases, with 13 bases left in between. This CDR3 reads CASSLGGRGRSGNTIYF. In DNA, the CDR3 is TGTGCCAGCAGCTTGGGGGGGCGGGGGCGCTCTGGAAACACCATATATTTT.

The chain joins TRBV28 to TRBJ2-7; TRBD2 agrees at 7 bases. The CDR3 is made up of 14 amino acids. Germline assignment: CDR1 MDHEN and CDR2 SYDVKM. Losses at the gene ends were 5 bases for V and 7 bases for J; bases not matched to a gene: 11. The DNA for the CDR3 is TGTGCCAGCAGTCCACGGACTAGTTTGGGGGAGCAGTACTTC. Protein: CASSPRTSLGEQYF.

The DNA of the CDR3 is TGCGCCAGCAGTGAGTCGAGTTTTCGGGAGGCTGAGCAGTTCTTC. Amino acids: CASSESSFREAEQFF. This chain links TRBV10-2 with TRBJ2-1; 7 bases map to TRBD2. Trimming took 0 bases from V and 9 from J; bases not matched to a gene: 8. Germline V gene lookup returns CDR1 WSHSY and CDR2 SAAADI. The CDR3 sequence is 15 residues long.

Written as DNA, the CDR3 is TGTGCCATAGCGATTGACAGGGTCGCCTACGAGCAGTACTTC. Amino acid sequence: CAIAIDRVAYEQYF. The chain employs TRBV10-3 and TRBJ2-7, with TRBD1 matching over 7 bases. The CDR3 consists of 14 residues. Losses at the gene ends were 9 bases for V and 2 bases for J; bases not matched to a gene: 10. Looked up from germline, CDR1 is ENHRY and CDR2 is SYGVKD.

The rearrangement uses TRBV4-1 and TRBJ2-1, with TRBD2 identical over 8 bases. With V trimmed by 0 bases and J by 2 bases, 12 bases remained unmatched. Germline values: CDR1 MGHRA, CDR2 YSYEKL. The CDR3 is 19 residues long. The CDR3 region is CASSQDGSSGRVAYNEQFF. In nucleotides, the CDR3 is TGCGCCAGCAGCCAAGACGGTTCCAGCGGGAGAGTAGCCTACAATGAGCAGTTCTTC.

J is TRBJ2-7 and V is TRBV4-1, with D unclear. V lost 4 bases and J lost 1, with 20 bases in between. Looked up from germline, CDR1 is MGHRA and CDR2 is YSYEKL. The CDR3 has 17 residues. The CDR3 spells CASSLLPELDFSYEQYF. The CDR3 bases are TGCGCCAGCAGCCTTCTGCCGGAGCTAGATTTTTCCTACGAGCAGTACTTC.

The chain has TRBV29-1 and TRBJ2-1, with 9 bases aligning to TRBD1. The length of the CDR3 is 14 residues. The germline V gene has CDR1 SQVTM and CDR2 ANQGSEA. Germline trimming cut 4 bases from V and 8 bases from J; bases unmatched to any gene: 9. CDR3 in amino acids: CSVALGTGKDEQFF. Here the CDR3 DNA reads TGCAGCGTTGCACTCGGGACAGGGAAGGATGAGCAGTTCTTC.

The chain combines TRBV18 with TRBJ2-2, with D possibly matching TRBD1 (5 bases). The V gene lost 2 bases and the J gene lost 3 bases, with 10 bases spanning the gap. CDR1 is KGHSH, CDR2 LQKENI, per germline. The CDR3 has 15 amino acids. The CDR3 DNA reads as TGTGCCAGCTCACCAAGACAGTTAGACACCGGGGAGCTGTTTTTT. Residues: CASSPRQLDTGELFF.

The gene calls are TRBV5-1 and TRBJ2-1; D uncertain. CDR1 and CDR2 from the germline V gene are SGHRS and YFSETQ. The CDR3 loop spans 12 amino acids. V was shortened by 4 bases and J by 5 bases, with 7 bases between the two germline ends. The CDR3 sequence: CASSVQDNEQFF. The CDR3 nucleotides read TGCGCCAGCAGCGTTCAGGACAATGAGCAGTTCTTC. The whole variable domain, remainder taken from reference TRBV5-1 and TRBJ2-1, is KAGVTQTPRYLIKTRGQQVTLSCSPISGHRSVSWYQQTPGQGLQFLFEYFSETQRNKGNFPGRFSGRQFSNSRSEMNVSTLELGDSALYLCASSVQDNEQFFGPGTRLTVL.

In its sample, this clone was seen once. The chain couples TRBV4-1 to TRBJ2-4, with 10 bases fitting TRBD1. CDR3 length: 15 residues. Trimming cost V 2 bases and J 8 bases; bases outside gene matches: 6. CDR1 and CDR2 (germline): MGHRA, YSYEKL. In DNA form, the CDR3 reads TGCGCCAGCAGCCAACCCATGGGACAGGGGTACATTCAGTACTTC. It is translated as CASSQPMGQGYIQYF.

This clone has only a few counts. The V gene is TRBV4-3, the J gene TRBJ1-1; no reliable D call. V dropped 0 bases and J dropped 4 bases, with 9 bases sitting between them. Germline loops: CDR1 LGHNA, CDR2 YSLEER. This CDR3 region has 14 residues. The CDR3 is CASSQEPVLTEAFF. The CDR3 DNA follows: TGCGCCAGCAGCCAAGAACCAGTTCTCACTGAAGCTTTCTTT.

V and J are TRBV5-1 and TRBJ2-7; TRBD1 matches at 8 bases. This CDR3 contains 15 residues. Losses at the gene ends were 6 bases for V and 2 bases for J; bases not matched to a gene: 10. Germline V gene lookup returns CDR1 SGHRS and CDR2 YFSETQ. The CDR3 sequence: CASTLSGTGPYEQYF. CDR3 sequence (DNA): TGCGCCAGCACCCTGTCCGGGACAGGCCCCTACGAGCAGTACTTC.

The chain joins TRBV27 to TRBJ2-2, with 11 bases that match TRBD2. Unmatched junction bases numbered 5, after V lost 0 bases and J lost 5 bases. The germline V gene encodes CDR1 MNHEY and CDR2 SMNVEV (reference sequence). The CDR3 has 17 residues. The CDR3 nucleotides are TGTGCCAGCAGTTTATCTCGACTAGCGGGGAGGACCGGGGAGCTGTTTTTT. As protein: CASSLSRLAGRTGELFF.

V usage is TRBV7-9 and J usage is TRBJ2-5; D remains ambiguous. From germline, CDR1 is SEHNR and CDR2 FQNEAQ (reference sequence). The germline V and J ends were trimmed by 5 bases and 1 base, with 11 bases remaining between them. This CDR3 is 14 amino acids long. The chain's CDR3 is CASSPRPGQETQYF. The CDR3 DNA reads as TGTGCCAGCAGCCCGCGTCCCGGCCAAGAGACCCAGTACTTC.

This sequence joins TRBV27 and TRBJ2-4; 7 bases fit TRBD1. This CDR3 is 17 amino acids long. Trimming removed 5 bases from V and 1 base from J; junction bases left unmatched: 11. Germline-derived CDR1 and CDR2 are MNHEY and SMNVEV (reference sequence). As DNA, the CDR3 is TGTGCCAGCAGTCCTAGAACAGGGGCCGGGGCCAAAAACATTCAGTACTTC. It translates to CASSPRTGAGAKNIQYF.

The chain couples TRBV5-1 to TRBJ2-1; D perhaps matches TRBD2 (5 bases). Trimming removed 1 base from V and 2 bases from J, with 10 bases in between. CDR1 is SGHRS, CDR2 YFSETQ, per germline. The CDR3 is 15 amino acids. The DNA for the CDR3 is TGCGCCAGCAGCTTGACTAGTACAACCTACAATGAGCAGTTCTTC. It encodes CASSLTSTTYNEQFF.

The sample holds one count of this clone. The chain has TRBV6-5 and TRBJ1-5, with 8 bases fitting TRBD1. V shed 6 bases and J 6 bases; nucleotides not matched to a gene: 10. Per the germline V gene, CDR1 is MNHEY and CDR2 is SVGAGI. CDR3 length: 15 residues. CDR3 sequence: CASSAAAGGRQPQHF. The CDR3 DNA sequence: TGTGCCAGCAGCGCCGCGGCAGGGGGCCGTCAGCCCCAGCATTTT.

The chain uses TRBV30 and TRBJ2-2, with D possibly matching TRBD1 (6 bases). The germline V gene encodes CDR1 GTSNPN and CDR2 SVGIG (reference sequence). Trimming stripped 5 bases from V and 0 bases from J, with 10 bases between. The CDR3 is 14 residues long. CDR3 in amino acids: CAWAGTSNTGELFF. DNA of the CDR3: TGTGCCTGGGCCGGGACATCGAACACCGGGGAGCTGTTTTTT.

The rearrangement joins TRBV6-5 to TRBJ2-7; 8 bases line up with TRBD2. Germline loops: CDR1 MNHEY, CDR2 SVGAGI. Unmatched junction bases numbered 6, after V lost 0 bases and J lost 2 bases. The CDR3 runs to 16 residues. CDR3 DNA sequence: TGTGCCAGCAGTTACTCGATAGCGGGGTCCCCCTACGAGCAGTACTTC. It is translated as CASSYSIAGSPYEQYF.